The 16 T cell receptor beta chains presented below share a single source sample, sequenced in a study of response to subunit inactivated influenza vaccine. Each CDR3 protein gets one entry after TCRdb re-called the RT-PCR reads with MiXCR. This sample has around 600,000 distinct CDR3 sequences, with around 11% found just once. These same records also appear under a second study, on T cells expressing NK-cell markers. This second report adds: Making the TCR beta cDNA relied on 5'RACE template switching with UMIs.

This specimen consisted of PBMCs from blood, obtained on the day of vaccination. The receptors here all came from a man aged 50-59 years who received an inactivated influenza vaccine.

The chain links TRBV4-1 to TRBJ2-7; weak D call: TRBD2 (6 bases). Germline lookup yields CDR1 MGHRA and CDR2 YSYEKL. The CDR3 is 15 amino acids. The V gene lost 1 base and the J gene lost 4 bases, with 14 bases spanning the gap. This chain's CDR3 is CASSQGLAPNYEQYF. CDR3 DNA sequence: TGCGCCAGCAGCCAAGGGCTAGCGCCTAATTACGAGCAGTACTTC.

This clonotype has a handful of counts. The CDR3 nucleotides read TGTGCCAGCAGTCCCAGGAGGGGGAAGCAAGAGACCCAGTACTTC. This translates into CASSPRRGKQETQYF. The genes are TRBV12-3 or TRBV12-4 and TRBJ2-5; D assignment may be TRBD1 or TRBD2 (6 bases each). V was trimmed by 5 bases and J by 2 bases, leaving 15 bases between them. The CDR3 runs 15 residues.

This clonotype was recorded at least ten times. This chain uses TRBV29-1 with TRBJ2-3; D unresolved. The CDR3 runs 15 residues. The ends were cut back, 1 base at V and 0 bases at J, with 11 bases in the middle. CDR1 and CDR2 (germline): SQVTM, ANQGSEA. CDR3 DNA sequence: TGCAGCGTTGAAGTCTGGACCTCTAGCACAGATACGCAGTATTTT. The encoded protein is CSVEVWTSSTDTQYF.

The CDR3 nucleotides are TGTGCCAGCAGCTTAGACAGAAAAGGGAATTCACCCCTCCACTTT. Amino acids: CASSLDRKGNSPLHF. The V and J genes are TRBV7-9 and TRBJ1-6; unclear D gene. V dropped 1 base and J dropped 7 bases, with 11 bases sitting between them. Germline CDR1 SEHNR, CDR2 FQNEAQ (reference sequence). There are 15 residues in the CDR3.

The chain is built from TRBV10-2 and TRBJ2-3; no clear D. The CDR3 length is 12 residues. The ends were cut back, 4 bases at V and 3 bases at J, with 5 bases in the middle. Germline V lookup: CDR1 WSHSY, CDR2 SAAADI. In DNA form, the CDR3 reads TGCGCCAGCAGTGTACAGACAGATACGCAGTATTTT. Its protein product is CASSVQTDTQYF.

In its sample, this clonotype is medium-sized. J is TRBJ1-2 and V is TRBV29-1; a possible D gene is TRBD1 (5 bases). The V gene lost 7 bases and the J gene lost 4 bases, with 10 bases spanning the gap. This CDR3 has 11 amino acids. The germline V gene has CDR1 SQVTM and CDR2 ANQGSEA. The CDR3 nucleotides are TGCAGCGGAGAAGGGACCTATGGCTACACCTTC. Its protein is CSGEGTYGYTF. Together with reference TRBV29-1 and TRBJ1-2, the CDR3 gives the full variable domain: SAVISQKPSRDICQRGTSLTIQCQVDSQVTMMFWYRQQPGQSLTLIATANQGSEATYESGFVIDKFPISRPNLTFSTLTVSNMSPEDSSIYLCSGEGTYGYTFGSGTRLTVV.

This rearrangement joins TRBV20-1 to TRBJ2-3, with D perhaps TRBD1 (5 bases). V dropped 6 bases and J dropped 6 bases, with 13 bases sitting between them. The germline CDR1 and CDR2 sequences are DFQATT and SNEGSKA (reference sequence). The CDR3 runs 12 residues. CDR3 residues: CSAPPSGDTQYF. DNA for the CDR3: TGCAGTGCCCCGCCCTCAGGGGATACGCAGTATTTT.

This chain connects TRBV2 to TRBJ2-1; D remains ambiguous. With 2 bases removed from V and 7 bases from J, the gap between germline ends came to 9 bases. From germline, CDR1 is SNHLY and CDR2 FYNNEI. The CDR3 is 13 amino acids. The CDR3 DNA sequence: TGTGCCAGCAGTGAATACCGCACGAATGAGCAGTTCTTC. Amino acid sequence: CASSEYRTNEQFF. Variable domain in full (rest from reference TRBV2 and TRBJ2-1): EPEVTQTPSHQVTQMGQEVILRCVPISNHLYFYWYRQILGQKVEFLVSFYNNEISEKSEIFDDQFSVERPDGSNFTLKIRSTKLEDSAMYFCASSEYRTNEQFFGPGTRLTVL.

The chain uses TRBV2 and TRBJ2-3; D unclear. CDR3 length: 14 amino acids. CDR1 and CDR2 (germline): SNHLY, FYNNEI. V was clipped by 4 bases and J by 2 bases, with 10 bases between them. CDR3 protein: CASSGFRFTDTQYF. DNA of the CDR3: TGTGCCAGCAGTGGTTTTCGTTTCACAGATACGCAGTATTTT.

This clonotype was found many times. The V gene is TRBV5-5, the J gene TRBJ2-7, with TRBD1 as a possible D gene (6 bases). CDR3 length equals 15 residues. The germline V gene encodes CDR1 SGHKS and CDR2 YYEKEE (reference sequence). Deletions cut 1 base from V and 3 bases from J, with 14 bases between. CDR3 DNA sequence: TGTGCCAGCAGCTTGCAGGGGAACCGTAACTACGAGCAGTACTTC. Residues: CASSLQGNRNYEQYF.

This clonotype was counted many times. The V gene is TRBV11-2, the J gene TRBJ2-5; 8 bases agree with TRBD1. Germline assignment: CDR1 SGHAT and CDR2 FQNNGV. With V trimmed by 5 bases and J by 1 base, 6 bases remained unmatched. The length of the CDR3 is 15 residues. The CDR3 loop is CASSPRDRGQETQYF. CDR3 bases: TGTGCCAGCAGCCCCCGAGACAGGGGCCAAGAGACCCAGTACTTC.

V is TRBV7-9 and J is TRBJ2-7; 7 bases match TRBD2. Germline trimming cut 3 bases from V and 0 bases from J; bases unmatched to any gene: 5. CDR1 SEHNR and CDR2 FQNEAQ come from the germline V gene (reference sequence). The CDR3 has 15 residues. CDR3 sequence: CASSFGGGHSYEQYF. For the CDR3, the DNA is TGTGCCAGCAGCTTCGGGGGAGGGCACTCCTACGAGCAGTACTTC.

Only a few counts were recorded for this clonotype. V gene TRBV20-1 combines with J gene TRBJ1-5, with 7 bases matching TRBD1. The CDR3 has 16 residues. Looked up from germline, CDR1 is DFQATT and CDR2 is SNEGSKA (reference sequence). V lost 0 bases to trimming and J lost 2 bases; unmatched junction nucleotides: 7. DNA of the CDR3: TGCAGTGCTAGAGAGGGACTCGACAGGGGCAATCAGCCCCAGCATTTT. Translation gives CSAREGLDRGNQPQHF.

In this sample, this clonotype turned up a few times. In DNA form, the CDR3 reads TGTGCCAGCAGCTTAGGCCCTGGACAGCCCGACCGGTCTGGAAACACCATATATTTT. This codes for CASSLGPGQPDRSGNTIYF. The chain carries TRBV11-2 and TRBJ1-3, with D maybe TRBD1 (6 bases). Looked up from germline, CDR1 is SGHAT and CDR2 is FQNNGV. V lost 1 base and J 1 base, leaving 20 bases between the germline ends. CDR3 length: 19 amino acids.

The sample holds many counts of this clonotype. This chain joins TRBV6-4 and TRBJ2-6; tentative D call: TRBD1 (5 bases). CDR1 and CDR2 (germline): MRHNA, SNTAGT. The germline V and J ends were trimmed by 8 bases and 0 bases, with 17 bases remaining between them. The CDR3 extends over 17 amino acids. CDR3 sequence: CASESGKRSSGANVLTF. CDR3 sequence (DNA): TGTGCCAGCGAGTCAGGGAAAAGGAGCTCTGGGGCCAACGTCCTGACTTTC.

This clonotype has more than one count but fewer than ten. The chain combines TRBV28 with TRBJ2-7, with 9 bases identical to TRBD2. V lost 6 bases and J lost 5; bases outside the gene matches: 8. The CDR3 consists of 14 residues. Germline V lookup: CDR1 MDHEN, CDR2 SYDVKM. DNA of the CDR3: TGTGCCAGCAGACCTCCTAGCGGGATGCACGAGCAGTACTTC. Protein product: CASRPPSGMHEQYF.